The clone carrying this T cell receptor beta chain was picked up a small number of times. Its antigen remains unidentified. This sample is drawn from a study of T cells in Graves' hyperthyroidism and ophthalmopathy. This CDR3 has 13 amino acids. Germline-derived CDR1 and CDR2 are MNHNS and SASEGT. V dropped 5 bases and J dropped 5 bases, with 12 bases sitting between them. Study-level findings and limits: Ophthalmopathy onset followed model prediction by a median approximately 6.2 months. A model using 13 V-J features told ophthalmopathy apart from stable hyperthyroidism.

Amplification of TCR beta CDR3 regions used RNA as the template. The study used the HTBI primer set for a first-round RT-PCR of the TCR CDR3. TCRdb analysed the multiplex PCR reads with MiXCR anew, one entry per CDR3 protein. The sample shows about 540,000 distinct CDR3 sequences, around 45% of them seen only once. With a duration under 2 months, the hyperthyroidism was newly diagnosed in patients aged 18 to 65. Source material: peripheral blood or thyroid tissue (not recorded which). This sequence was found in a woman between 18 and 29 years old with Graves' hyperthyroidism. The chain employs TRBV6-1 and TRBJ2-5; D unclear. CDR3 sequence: CASSYGPRETQYF. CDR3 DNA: TGTGCCAGCAGTTACGGCCCGCGTGAGACCCAGTACTTC.